This TCR beta chain was observed in a study of technical replicates of blood from a handful of donors. Trimming stripped 0 bases from V and 4 bases from J, with 9 bases between. This CDR3 is built from 14 residues. Per the germline V gene, CDR1 is LNHDA and CDR2 is SQIVND (reference sequence). Profiling relied on immunoSEQ multiplex PCR, and the TCRdb table lists in-frame clones only, not all of them. This sample has under 100,000 clones, with approximately 86% found just once. The sequencing sample was made of PBMCs. The chain couples TRBV19 to TRBJ1-2; unclear D gene. This sequence originates from a human donor in good health. Some clones in this sample may be carry-over from other donors' samples. The CDR3 sequence is CASSIDGRTYGYTF. For the CDR3, the DNA is TGTGCCAGTAGTATAGATGGGAGGACCTATGGCTACACCTTC.